The source of this TCR beta chain is a study of cytomegalovirus exposure and HLA in healthy donors. Study observations and caveats: Later examination showed HLA-associated TCR beta chains had greater clonal expansion than equally common others. TCR beta sequences reportedly predicted most subjects' HLA-A and HLA-B alleles accurately. The likely explanation for a cluster of highly shared sequence variants was sequencing artifact. In an earlier analysis, most TCR beta V segments were productive about 87% or about 30% of the time.

The study ran its PCR with 60 Vbeta and 13 Jbeta primers. Profiling relied on immunoSEQ multiplex PCR, and the TCRdb table lists in-frame clones only, not all of them. The table shows 100,000 to 150,000 clones, with 84% occurring only once. Remarks on this clone: Its specificity is unknown.

CDR1 is SEHNR, CDR2 FQNEAQ, per germline (reference sequence). The CDR3 runs 18 residues. Trimming at V came to 1 base and at J to 5 bases, leaving 13 bases not matched to a gene. The chain joins TRBV7-9 to TRBJ2-1; TRBD1 aligns across 8 bases. The sequenced material came from PBMCs. The origin of this receptor is a woman under 30 in good health and CMV-seropositive. DNA of the CDR3: TGTGCCAGCAGCTTAGGGAGAACGCAGGGGGCTCCCCACAATGAGCAGTTCTTC. This translates into CASSLGRTQGAPHNEQFF.